This entry lists 32 T cell receptor beta chains sequenced from one sample in a study of OX40 agonist ivuxolimab in advanced cancers. Sequenced by immunoSEQ multiplex PCR; TCRdb stores in-frame clones only, minus some. This table holds some 60,000 clones, approximately 90% found once. Sequencing was performed on CD4+ or CD8+ T cells sorted from blood, taken in a trial of the OX40 agonist ivuxolimab. These TCRs come from an adult with an advanced solid tumor such as melanoma, head and neck, liver or kidney cancer.

The chain couples TRBV27 to TRBJ1-1; 8 bases map to TRBD1. This CDR3 is 16 amino acids long. The J segment lost 5 bases and the V segment lost 3 bases, leaving 11 bases of the junction unmatched. CDR1 and CDR2 from the germline V gene are MNHEY and SMNVEV (reference sequence). DNA for the CDR3: TGTGCCAGCAGTTTCTCAGGACAGGGTGGATTGACTGAAGCTTTCTTT. This sequence encodes CASSFSGQGGLTEAFF.

Only one count was recorded for this clone. V is TRBV6-1 and J is TRBJ2-3, with D tentatively TRBD1 (5 bases). Trimming took off 6 bases at V and 3 bases at J, with 7 bases between the two ends. Germline CDR1 and CDR2: MNHNS and SASEGT. This CDR3 is built from 12 residues. CDR3 residues: CASSQGTDTQYF. CDR3 nucleotide sequence: TGTGCCAGCAGCCAGGGAACAGATACGCAGTATTTT.

This clone came up a few times. This chain joins TRBV28 and TRBJ1-5, with D uncertain. Trimming shortened V by 6 bases and J by 3 bases, and 6 bases separated the two germline ends. Germline CDR1 reads MDHEN; CDR2 reads SYDVKM. The CDR3 runs 12 residues. The CDR3 nucleotides read TGTGCCAGCAGGCCGATCAATCAGCCCCAGCATTTT. Translated, it gives CASRPINQPQHF.

The chain is built from TRBV11-2 and TRBJ1-1; D gene ambiguous. The CDR3 has 13 amino acids. Trimming removed 5 bases at V and 8 bases at J, with 15 bases between. The germline CDR1 and CDR2 sequences are SGHAT and FQNNGV. The CDR3 here is CASSLLPVGEAFF. The CDR3 DNA reads as TGTGCCAGCAGCCTTTTACCTGTGGGGGAAGCTTTCTTT.

This chain joins TRBV27 and TRBJ2-7; D may be TRBD1 (6 bases). From germline, CDR1 is MNHEY and CDR2 SMNVEV (reference sequence). Trimming left V 3 bases short and J 2 bases short, with 11 bases between. This CDR3 has 14 residues. The DNA of the CDR3 is TGTGCCAGCAGTTTCTCAGGGGAGACCTACGAGCAGTACTTC. Its translation: CASSFSGETYEQYF.

The rearrangement uses TRBV6-5 and TRBJ1-2; D might be TRBD1 (6 bases). V lost 7 bases, J lost 7 bases, and 22 bases lay in between. This CDR3 is built from 15 residues. CDR1 and CDR2 (germline): MNHEY, SVGAGI. The chain's CDR3 is CASTPAPQGYGGYTF. CDR3 nucleotide sequence: TGTGCCAGCACCCCAGCCCCCCAGGGGTACGGTGGCTACACCTTC.

This clone was counted only a few times. The chain couples TRBV25-1 to TRBJ2-3, with TRBD2 identical over 8 bases. The V gene's germline CDR1 is MGHDK and CDR2 SYGVNS. The V segment lost 8 bases and the J segment 0 bases; nucleotides outside the gene matches: 10. The CDR3 is made up of 16 amino acids. CDR3 in amino acids: CASGPILAGSTDTQYF. In nucleotides, the CDR3 is TGTGCCAGCGGCCCCATTTTAGCGGGGAGCACAGATACGCAGTATTTT.

The chain links TRBV5-6 to TRBJ2-7; 7 bases agree with TRBD2. The V gene's germline CDR1 is SGHDT and CDR2 YYEEEE. The V segment lost 0 bases and the J segment 2 bases; nucleotides outside the gene matches: 5. The CDR3 spans 15 residues. The CDR3 coding sequence is TGTGCCAGCAGCTTGGATGGGAGCGGGGCCTACGAGCAGTACTTC. Protein sequence: CASSLDGSGAYEQYF.

This chain connects TRBV6-5 to TRBJ1-2; D not resolved. This CDR3 region has 14 residues. V was shortened by 0 bases and J by 6 bases, with 11 bases between the two germline ends. Germline-derived CDR1 and CDR2 are MNHEY and SVGAGI. The CDR3 loop is CASSYSTVLDGYTF. The CDR3 bases are TGTGCCAGCAGTTACTCGACGGTGCTGGATGGCTACACCTTC.

This chain connects TRBV27 to TRBJ2-1; D could derive from TRBD1 or TRBD2 (5 bases each). This CDR3 region has 13 residues. Germline CDR1 MNHEY, CDR2 SMNVEV (reference sequence). Deletions cut 4 bases from V and 5 bases from J, with 9 bases between. This CDR3 reads CASSSGPNNEQFF. CDR3 in DNA: TGTGCCAGCAGTTCGGGACCCAACAATGAGCAGTTCTTC.

This clone appeared a single time. The CDR3 reads CASSFPQGHSNYGYTF. The CDR3 nucleotides are TGTGCCAGCAGCTTTCCACAGGGGCATTCCAACTATGGCTACACCTTC. The rearrangement uses TRBV5-4 and TRBJ1-2; 7 positions agree with TRBD1. Germline CDR1 SGHNT, CDR2 YYREEE (reference sequence). The ends lost 2 bases at V and 2 bases at J; junction bases unmatched: 9. This CDR3 spans 16 amino acids.

The rearrangement uses TRBV9 and TRBJ2-1, with D perhaps assigned TRBD1 or TRBD2 (5 bases each). This CDR3 contains 12 residues. With 5 bases removed from V and 7 bases from J, the gap between germline ends came to 10 bases. Germline loops: CDR1 SGDLS, CDR2 YYNGEE. Written as DNA, the CDR3 is TGTGCCAGCAGGGGGACGGGAAATGAGCAGTTCTTC. Its protein product is CASRGTGNEQFF. Full variable domain (outside the CDR3, taken from reference TRBV9 and TRBJ2-1): DSGVTQTPKHLITATGQRVTLRCSPRSGDLSVYWYQQSLDQGLQFLIQYYNGEERAKGNILERFSAQQFPDLHSELNLSSLELGDSALYFCASRGTGNEQFFGPGTRLTVL.

V is TRBV6-6 and J is TRBJ1-6; D perhaps matches TRBD1 (6 bases). This CDR3 is built from 15 residues. Germline CDR1 is MNHNY and CDR2 is SVGAGI (reference sequence). V gave up 6 bases and J gave up 6 bases, with 15 bases separating them. CDR3 loop: CASRLRDTINSPLHF. CDR3 nucleotides: TGTGCCAGCAGGTTGCGGGACACAATTAATTCACCCCTCCACTTT.

V and J are TRBV4-1 and TRBJ2-2; D is undetermined. Between the trimmed V and J ends, which lost 2 bases and 6 bases, there was a span of 4 bases. CDR1 and CDR2 (germline): MGHRA, YSYEKL. The CDR3 runs to 12 residues. CDR3 sequence (DNA): TGCGCCAGCAGCCAAAAAGCCGGGGAGCTGTTTTTT. Translating it yields CASSQKAGELFF.

The chain recombines TRBV7-8 with TRBJ2-7; D is possibly TRBD2 (6 bases). Looked up from germline, CDR1 is SGHVS and CDR2 is FQNEAQ. This CDR3 comprises 14 residues. The V and J ends lost 8 bases and 7 bases respectively, with 21 bases between them. CDR3 residues: CASLRYPGVSEQYF. CDR3 nucleotide sequence: TGTGCCAGCCTCCGTTACCCGGGAGTCTCTGAGCAGTACTTC.

This clone showed up just a few times. V gene TRBV7-9 combines with J gene TRBJ2-3; D gene unclear. This CDR3 region has 15 residues. Trimming stripped 5 bases from V and 4 bases from J, with 16 bases between. Per germline, CDR1 SEHNR and CDR2 FQNEAQ (reference sequence). The CDR3 sequence is CASSPTTAVSDTQYF. The CDR3 nucleotides read TGTGCCAGCAGCCCGACCACGGCGGTCTCAGATACGCAGTATTTT.

The chain is built from TRBV28 and TRBJ2-5; 8 positions agree with TRBD1. The CDR3 spans 15 residues. Trimming at V came to 5 bases and at J to 5 bases, leaving 10 bases not matched to a gene. Germline CDR1 and CDR2: MDHEN and SYDVKM. CDR3 residues: CASSPTRGPVETQYF. CDR3 bases: TGTGCCAGCAGTCCTACCAGGGGGCCGGTGGAGACCCAGTACTTC.

V usage is TRBV15 and J usage is TRBJ2-2; TRBD2 matches at 8 bases. CDR3 size: 16 residues. The J segment lost 1 base and the V segment lost 3 bases, leaving 4 bases of the junction unmatched. Germline CDR1 and CDR2: LNHNV and YYDKDF (reference sequence). CDR3 region: CATSSRAGVNTGELFF. CDR3 nucleotide sequence: TGTGCCACCAGCAGTAGAGCGGGGGTGAACACCGGGGAGCTGTTTTTT.

V usage is TRBV6-6 and J usage is TRBJ1-5; 8 nucleotides line up with TRBD1. CDR3 length: 14 amino acids. The germline CDR1 and CDR2 sequences are MNHNY and SVGAGI (reference sequence). The trim removed 4 bases at V and 4 bases at J, leaving 3 bases unmatched. CDR3 in DNA: TGTGCCAGCAGTTTAACAGGGGGGAATCAGCCCCAGCATTTT. It translates to CASSLTGGNQPQHF.

The gene calls are TRBV9 and TRBJ2-5; 11 bases match TRBD2. This CDR3 region has 15 residues. CDR1 is SGDLS and CDR2 is YYNGEE in the germline V gene. V dropped 4 bases and J dropped 4; count of bases not matched to a gene: 6. CDR3 loop: CASSPSGGRGETQYF. CDR3 coding DNA: TGTGCCAGCAGCCCTAGCGGGGGGAGGGGAGAGACCCAGTACTTC.

This chain links TRBV27 with TRBJ2-3; the D gene is possibly TRBD2 (5 bases). CDR3 length: 14 residues. Trimming took off 6 bases at V and 3 bases at J, with 13 bases between the two ends. Per germline, CDR1 MNHEY and CDR2 SMNVEV (reference sequence). Here the CDR3 DNA reads TGTGCCAGCAGGCCCCCCGGGGAGACAGATACGCAGTATTTT. Its translation: CASRPPGETDTQYF.

The V gene is TRBV13, the J gene TRBJ2-1, with 10 bases fitting TRBD2. The germline CDR1 and CDR2 sequences are PRHDT and FYEKMQ (reference sequence). The length of the CDR3 is 16 residues. V dropped 4 bases and J dropped 6; count of bases not matched to a gene: 9. DNA for the CDR3: TGTGCCAGCAGCTCGCCCAGCGGGGGGGCCCTCAATGAGCAGTTCTTC. It is translated as CASSSPSGGALNEQFF. The full variable domain, in which reference TRBV13 and TRBJ2-1 provide the parts outside the CDR3, is AAGVIQSPRHLIKEKRETATLKCYPIPRHDTVYWYQQGPGQDPQFLISFYEKMQSDKGSIPDRFSAQQFSDYHSELNMSSLELGDSALYFCASSSPSGGALNEQFFGPGTRLTVL.

This chain connects TRBV6-5 to TRBJ2-2; 8 bases line up with TRBD1. The V and J ends lost 0 bases and 6 bases, in that order; junction bases with no gene match: 0. The CDR3 totals 14 residues. Germline CDR1 reads MNHEY; CDR2 reads SVGAGI. The CDR3, as DNA: TGTGCCAGCAGTTACTCACAGGGGGCCGGGGAGCTGTTTTTT. Protein: CASSYSQGAGELFF.

Only one count was recorded for this clone. The chain has TRBV7-9 and TRBJ2-1; 8 bases are a match to TRBD1. J was trimmed by 2 bases and V by 3 bases; bases with no gene match: 3. Germline CDR1 and CDR2: SEHNR and FQNEAQ (reference sequence). The CDR3 loop spans 15 amino acids. In DNA form, the CDR3 reads TGTGCCAGCAGCTTGCCGGGACAGGCCTACAATGAGCAGTTCTTC. Translation: CASSLPGQAYNEQFF.

The sample holds a few counts of this clone. The chain uses TRBV11-2 and TRBJ1-6; TRBD1 is a possible D gene (5 bases). The CDR3 totals 15 residues. V dropped 3 bases and J dropped 10 bases, with 16 bases sitting between them. The germline V gene has CDR1 SGHAT and CDR2 FQNNGV. CDR3 sequence reads: CASSFSGEFGSPLHF. In DNA form, the CDR3 reads TGTGCCAGCAGCTTTTCGGGGGAGTTTGGCTCACCCCTCCACTTT.

The gene calls are TRBV11-3 and TRBJ2-2; TRBD1 might be the D (5 bases). This CDR3 is built from 15 residues. Germline V gene data show CDR1 as SGHNT and CDR2 as YENEEA. V was trimmed by 2 bases and J by 6 bases, leaving 13 bases between them. The DNA of the CDR3 is TGTGCCAGCAGCTTAAGGTCTGGGGCAGCCGGGGAGCTGTTTTTT. This gives the protein CASSLRSGAAGELFF.

The chain is built from TRBV27 and TRBJ2-1; 7 bases agree with TRBD2. CDR1 MNHEY and CDR2 SMNVEV come from the germline V gene (reference sequence). J was trimmed by 3 bases and V by 4 bases; bases with no gene match: 6. The CDR3 runs 15 residues. CDR3 DNA sequence: TGTGCCAGCAGTTCCGGGACTACCAACTACAATGAGCAGTTCTTC. This gives the protein CASSSGTTNYNEQFF.

The rearrangement joins TRBV2 to TRBJ2-7, with 10 positions matching TRBD2. This CDR3 spans 13 amino acids. Germline V gives CDR1 SNHLY, CDR2 FYNNEI. The junction had 5 bases not matched to a gene; V was cut back by 8 bases and J by 4 bases. CDR3 DNA sequence: TGTGCCAGCCGTGCTAGCGGGGGATACGAGCAGTACTTC. Residues: CASRASGGYEQYF.

The genes are TRBV27 and TRBJ2-7; D is unresolved. Looked up from germline, CDR1 is MNHEY and CDR2 is SMNVEV (reference sequence). The CDR3 covers 12 residues. V shed 10 bases and J shed 3 bases, with 13 bases lying between them. The CDR3 bases are TGTGCCACCCAATCCGGGTTCTACGAGCAGTACTTC. Amino acids: CATQSGFYEQYF.

This chain connects TRBV29-1 to TRBJ2-7; D uncertain. Germline values: CDR1 SQVTM, CDR2 ANQGSEA. This CDR3 has 13 residues. The ends were cut back, 4 bases at V and 1 base at J, with 11 bases in the middle. The CDR3 region has the DNA TGCAGCGTTGGTTTGGGGAATTCCTACGAGCAGTACTTC. This codes for CSVGLGNSYEQYF.

The genes are TRBV19 and TRBJ1-6; 8 bases line up with TRBD1. The CDR3 is made up of 13 amino acids. V was pared by 8 bases and J by 9 bases, with 6 bases of the junction left unmatched. Germline values: CDR1 LNHDA, CDR2 SQIVND (reference sequence). Here the CDR3 reads CASGLGQASPLHF. CDR3 coding DNA: TGTGCCAGTGGCCTGGGACAGGCTTCACCCCTCCACTTT.

The CDR3 sequence: CASSYGGASEKLFF. The DNA for the CDR3 is TGTGCCAGCAGTTACGGGGGGGCAAGTGAAAAACTGTTTTTT. V gene TRBV6-6 combines with J gene TRBJ1-4, with D possibly being TRBD1 (6 bases). The CDR3 is 14 amino acids. V gave up 2 bases and J gave up 7 bases, with 11 bases separating them. The V gene's germline CDR1 is MNHNY and CDR2 SVGAGI (reference sequence).